The rows below give T cell receptor beta chains drawn from one sample of a study of cytomegalovirus exposure and HLA in healthy donors. The protocol was immunoSEQ multiplex PCR, while the TCRdb copy is restricted to in-frame clones and leaves out a portion. This sample yields roughly 110,000 clones, of which 77% are seen a single time; approximately 11% belongs to the top ten. The sequencing input was PBMCs. Source of these receptors: a man aged 40-49 years in good health and CMV-seropositive. Both conserved end residues are part of each CDR3.

CDR3 length: 14; J gene: TRBJ1-6; V gene: TRBV19; CDR3 protein: CASSVKGTSSPLHF
CDR3 length: 15; J gene: TRBJ1-1; V gene: TRBV5-5; CDR3 protein: CASSLVVGGITEAFF
CDR3 length: 16; J gene: TRBJ1-6; V gene: TRBV7-2; CDR3 protein: CASSLQSRAGKSPLHF
CDR3 length: 15; J gene: TRBJ1-5; V gene: TRBV19; CDR3 protein: CASRPDRGGNQPQHF
CDR3 length: 15; J gene: TRBJ1-6; V gene: TRBV6-5; CDR3 protein: CASSYGGAWNSPLHF
CDR3 length: 15; J gene: TRBJ2-4; V gene: TRBV6-5; CDR3 protein: CASSYAGWAKNIQYF
CDR3 length: 13; J gene: TRBJ2-5; V gene: TRBV10-3; CDR3 protein: CAIRTEYQETQYF
CDR3 length: 13; J gene: TRBJ1-2; V gene: TRBV9; CDR3 protein: CASSGTGLYGYTF
CDR3 length: 20; J gene: TRBJ2-2; V gene: TRBV19; CDR3 protein: CASSIVGFSGGFANTGELFF
CDR3 length: 14; J gene: TRBJ1-1; V gene: TRBV28; CDR3 protein: CASSPPGRATEAFF
CDR3 length: 14; J gene: TRBJ1-2; V gene: TRBV4-1; CDR3 protein: CASQGREINYGYTF
CDR3 length: 15; J gene: TRBJ1-2; V gene: TRBV5-6; CDR3 protein: CASSLGLHRNYGYTF
CDR3 length: 14; J gene: TRBJ1-1; V gene: TRBV7-2; CDR3 protein: CASSVTGGRTEAFF
CDR3 length: 14; J gene: TRBJ1-1; V gene: TRBV19; CDR3 protein: CASSIGVGDTEAFF
CDR3 length: 11; J gene: TRBJ2-7; V gene: TRBV28; CDR3 protein: CASNYPGEQYF
CDR3 length: 16; J gene: TRBJ2-1; V gene: TRBV11-3; CDR3 protein: CASSREGLITYNEQFF
CDR3 length: 16; J gene: TRBJ2-2; V gene: TRBV6-5; CDR3 protein: CASSYSISESTGELFF
CDR3 length: 12; J gene: TRBJ2-3; V gene: TRBV11-2; CDR3 protein: CASSPAADTQYF
CDR3 length: 19; J gene: TRBJ1-6; V gene: TRBV2; CDR3 protein: CASSFQGPREFSYNSPLHF
CDR3 length: 13; J gene: TRBJ2-7; V gene: TRBV5-1; CDR3 protein: CASSLGVTNEQYF
CDR3 length: 16; J gene: TRBJ2-5; V gene: TRBV5-4; CDR3 protein: CASTTGGGGQEETQYF
CDR3 length: 13; J gene: TRBJ1-5; V gene: TRBV6-1; CDR3 protein: CASRRSSNQPQHF
CDR3 length: 12; J gene: TRBJ1-1; V gene: TRBV4-1; CDR3 protein: CASTGTGYEAFF
CDR3 length: 14; J gene: TRBJ2-1; V gene: TRBV29-1; CDR3 protein: CSSKSRSVYNEQFF
CDR3 length: 15; J gene: TRBJ1-3; V gene: TRBV10-3; CDR3 protein: CAISDPDSSGNTIYF
CDR3 length: 15; J gene: TRBJ2-3; V gene: TRBV11-2; CDR3 protein: CASSFTPRITDTQYF
CDR3 length: 15; J gene: TRBJ1-3; V gene: TRBV7-8; CDR3 protein: CASSLVHSSGNTIYF
CDR3 length: 13; J gene: TRBJ2-7; V gene: TRBV19; CDR3 protein: CASSIGQYDEQYF
CDR3 length: 14; J gene: TRBJ2-7; V gene: TRBV6-5; CDR3 protein: CASSRGGPVLEQYF
CDR3 length: 14; J gene: TRBJ1-6; V gene: TRBV15; CDR3 protein: CATSRDTGNSPLHF
CDR3 length: 15; J gene: TRBJ1-1; V gene: TRBV7-3; CDR3 protein: CASSRTGTGVTEAFF
CDR3 length: 17; J gene: TRBJ2-3; V gene: TRBV7-3; CDR3 protein: CASSLGSRGGAADTQYF
CDR3 length: 17; J gene: TRBJ2-3; V gene: TRBV11-2; CDR3 protein: CASSLDQWTGDTDTQYF
CDR3 length: 16; J gene: TRBJ2-7; V gene: TRBV7-9; CDR3 protein: CASSIESGRDSYEQYF
CDR3 length: 21; J gene: TRBJ2-2; V gene: TRBV7-3; CDR3 protein: CASSFGPGASGEKTHTGELFF
CDR3 length: 17; J gene: TRBJ2-5; V gene: TRBV5-4; CDR3 protein: CASSSYGAGGSRETQYF
CDR3 length: 19; J gene: TRBJ1-5; V gene: TRBV27; CDR3 protein: CASSLFGQGGYYSNQPQHF
CDR3 length: 14; J gene: TRBJ1-1; V gene: TRBV4-1; CDR3 protein: CASSPRQGNTEAFF
CDR3 length: 14; J gene: TRBJ2-1; V gene: TRBV5-1; CDR3 protein: CASSFRGSNNEQFF